This T cell receptor beta chain was found in a study of T cell responses to AZD1222 COVID-19 vaccine. Study observations and caveats: Receipt of two AZD1222 doses was followed by a rise in Spike-specific TCR breadth and depth. Most donors were white British, females outnumbered males, and clonal diversity was possibly underestimated.

V was trimmed by 1 base and J by 1 base, leaving 7 bases between them. Germline CDR1 SEHNR, CDR2 FQNEAQ (reference sequence). The CDR3 has 14 residues. Clones were read by immunoSEQ multiplex PCR, and TCRdb kept only the in-frame ones, dropping some. The sample has 200,000 to 250,000 clones, around 93% seen once. Worth noting for this clone: Its specificity is unknown.

The TCR originated in an adult in good health. This chain connects TRBV7-9 to TRBJ1-1; the D is unclear. The material sequenced was peripheral blood, taken on day 0 of MenACWY control vaccination. The CDR3 DNA reads TGTGCCAGCAGCTTAGGGACGGGGAACACTGAAGCTTTCTTT. Its protein is CASSLGTGNTEAFF.